The entry below describes one T cell receptor beta chain. The sample is drawn from a study of blood T cell repertoires in COVID-19. Study information: Some COVID-19 samples were acute and others convalescent; all came from the United States, Italy and Spain.

Sequencing was performed with immunoSEQ multiplex PCR; in TCRdb, only in-frame clones are kept and a portion is missing. The table includes 150,000 to 200,000 clones, roughly three quarters detected once. The germline V gene encodes CDR1 SNHLY and CDR2 FYNNEI. Trimming took off 3 bases at V and 3 bases at J, with 11 bases between the two ends. CDR3 size: 15 residues. The chain combines TRBV2 with TRBJ1-4; unclear D gene. Sample: peripheral blood. The source is a woman older than 75 with COVID-19, enrolled during active disease. The CDR3 sequence: CASSDTRRANEKLFF. CDR3 DNA sequence: TGTGCCAGCAGTGATACAAGGCGGGCTAATGAAAAACTGTTTTTT.